The sequence of this T cell receptor beta chain was determined in a study of regulatory T cells in long-lasting Graves disease. The germline V gene encodes CDR1 MNHEY and CDR2 SMNVEV (reference sequence). The junction had 7 bases not matched to a gene; V was cut back by 5 bases and J by 6 bases. The CDR3 spans 14 residues. Regarding time point: newly diagnosed GD, antithyroid drugs for less than 3 months. The TCR library was prepared using RNA isolated from PBMCs. Arm-PCR of CDR3 regions and iRepertoire HTBI primers were used to build TCR beta libraries. TCRdb re-called the multiplex PCR reads with MiXCR, one entry per CDR3 protein. The repertoire includes more than 450,000 distinct CDR3 sequences, around 12% of them detected once, and roughly 8.9% sits in the top ten. This clonotype came up many times. The data were also submitted as part of a second study, on T cells in Graves' hyperthyroidism and ophthalmopathy.

The rearrangement links TRBV27 to TRBJ2-1; TRBD2 aligns across 7 bases. The sequence derives from a woman aged 25 to 39 with Graves disease. Sequenced material: peripheral blood mononuclear cells (PBMCs), taken at new diagnosis, from a patient treated with antithyroid drugs. The CDR3 spells CASSPEGGANEQFF. In nucleotides, the CDR3 is TGTGCCAGCAGTCCGGAGGGAGGGGCCAATGAGCAGTTCTTC.